A single sample gave rise to the 8 T cell receptor beta chains below, sequenced in a study of PD-1 blockade in mismatch repair-deficient tumors. Method: immunoSEQ multiplex PCR; TCRdb's copy keeps in-frame clones and lacks some. This sample yields about 110,000 clones, of which approximately 80% are seen a single time; approximately 5% belongs to the top ten. This sample comprised peripheral blood, obtained about 60 weeks after starting pembrolizumab. The receptor set was obtained from an adult with mismatch repair-deficient cancer.

This rearrangement joins TRBV28 to TRBJ2-3; 14 bases are shared with TRBD2. The V segment lost 2 bases and the J segment 5 bases; nucleotides outside the gene matches: 9. The CDR3 extends over 18 amino acids. Germline CDR1 reads MDHEN; CDR2 reads SYDVKM. The CDR3 bases are TGTGCCAGCAGTTTAGAGGGGACTAGCGGGAGTTCTCGAGATACGCAGTATTTT. This translates into CASSLEGTSGSSRDTQYF.

This chain joins TRBV5-1 and TRBJ2-1; tentatively, D is TRBD1 (6 bases). This CDR3 is built from 14 residues. The V gene lost 7 bases and the J gene lost 5 bases, with 16 bases spanning the gap. CDR1 and CDR2 from the germline V gene are SGHRS and YFSETQ. This CDR3 reads CASGPGTRHNEQFF. The CDR3 nucleotides are TGCGCCAGCGGACCTGGGACACGACACAATGAGCAGTTCTTC.

The rearrangement links TRBV18 to TRBJ1-1; D is uncertain. The CDR3 is 16 residues long. With 1 base removed from V and 2 bases from J, the gap between germline ends came to 14 bases. Germline-derived CDR1 and CDR2 are KGHSH and LQKENI. CDR3 loop: CASSPRPLTGNTEAFF. The CDR3 DNA follows: TGTGCCAGCTCACCACGACCACTCACGGGTAACACTGAAGCTTTCTTT.

This clone appeared a few times. The chain combines TRBV7-9 with TRBJ1-2; weak D call: TRBD1 (5 bases). This CDR3 contains 12 residues. V was shortened by 5 bases and J by 11 bases, with 15 bases between the two germline ends. In germline, CDR1 is SEHNR, CDR2 FQNEAQ (reference sequence). The CDR3 protein is CASSRVGGSYTF. The CDR3 DNA sequence: TGTGCCAGCAGCCGCGTCGGGGGTTCGTACACCTTC.

The table lists this clone with a count of one. The chain is built from TRBV6-1 and TRBJ1-1; 7 positions match TRBD1. This CDR3 has 14 amino acids. The trim removed 4 bases at V and 1 base at J, leaving 3 bases unmatched. Germline values: CDR1 MNHNS, CDR2 SASEGT. The CDR3 loop is CASSARTGNTEAFF. The CDR3, as DNA: TGTGCCAGCAGTGCGAGGACAGGGAACACTGAAGCTTTCTTT.

This chain uses TRBV14 with TRBJ2-3; unclear D gene. Trimming removed 3 bases from V and 4 bases from J, with 14 bases in between. Germline CDR1 SGHDN, CDR2 FVKESK. The CDR3 totals 15 residues. Written as DNA, the CDR3 is TGTGCCAGCAGCCACCGTTTCCTAGGTCCAGATACGCAGTATTTT. As protein: CASSHRFLGPDTQYF.

This chain connects TRBV2 to TRBJ1-4; 7 bases are a match to TRBD1. V was clipped by 2 bases and J by 8 bases; unmatched bases: 8. CDR1 is SNHLY, CDR2 FYNNEI, per germline. The CDR3 is 15 amino acids. As DNA, the CDR3 is TGTGCCAGCAGTGAAAGGAGACAGGGAGGGGAAAAACTGTTTTTT. Amino acids: CASSERRQGGEKLFF.

The CDR3 nucleotides read TGTGCCAGCAGCTTAACGCTAGCGGGAATGGGTGAGCAGTTCTTC. Its protein is CASSLTLAGMGEQFF. The chain is built from TRBV11-2 and TRBJ2-1, with TRBD2 matching 9 bases. The CDR3 runs 15 residues. CDR1 and CDR2 from the germline V gene are SGHAT and FQNNGV. The trim removed 2 bases at V and 9 bases at J, leaving 8 bases unmatched.